This T cell receptor beta chain was sequenced for a study of blood T cells in healthy people across ages. The count of this clonotype is one. What it binds is not known. A second roughly 7 to 12 cycle PCR used barcoded and J-beta primers. Each cDNA molecule was tagged by a template-switch adaptor with 12 random nucleotides. TCRdb ran MiXCR on the 5' RACE reads and lists one entry per CDR3 protein. The data show just under 900,000 distinct CDR3 sequences, 25% to 30% seen once. Study-level points and caveats: Strong correlation existed between TCR beta diversity and naive T cell percentage. Both higher diversity and more naive CD4+ cells marked long-lived donors when set against aged donors. The study could not conclusively compare naive and antigen-experienced cells, given its unsorted PBMCs.

The specimen was blood. This receptor was taken from a woman aged 80 or older in good health.

CDR3 region: CASNQPGGHNEQYF. In DNA form, the CDR3 reads TGTGCCAGCAACCAGCCCGGGGGGCACAATGAGCAGTACTTC. The chain is built from TRBV7-2 and TRBJ2-7; TRBD2 is a possible D gene (7 bases). This CDR3 contains 14 residues. CDR1 is SGHTA, CDR2 FQGNSA, per germline. Trimming shortened V by 7 bases and J by 7 bases, and 20 bases separated the two germline ends.